This T cell receptor beta chain was captured in a study of blood T cell repertoires in COVID-19. Original processing methods: Nucleated cell counts were estimated from reference gene primer amplification. The table came from immunoSEQ multiplex PCR; TCRdb's copy has only in-frame clones and leaves some out. Clone size and V and J calls were adopted from that table, with D and trimming inferred from the DNA. The repertoire holds fewer than 450,000 clones, 70% to 90% seen once, with around 12% in the top ten. The V and J ends lost 3 bases and 0 bases respectively, with 20 bases between them. Germline CDR1 and CDR2: SGHTA and FQGNSA. CDR3 size: 18 residues.

The TCR was taken from a woman aged 50 to 60 with COVID-19, enrolled during active disease. The chain couples TRBV7-2 to TRBJ1-1; D gene unclear. Sequencing used peripheral blood. For the CDR3, the DNA is TGTGCCAGCAGCTTCACTACGCCCATTGAGGGAATGAACACTGAAGCTTTCTTT. Translated: CASSFTTPIEGMNTEAFF.